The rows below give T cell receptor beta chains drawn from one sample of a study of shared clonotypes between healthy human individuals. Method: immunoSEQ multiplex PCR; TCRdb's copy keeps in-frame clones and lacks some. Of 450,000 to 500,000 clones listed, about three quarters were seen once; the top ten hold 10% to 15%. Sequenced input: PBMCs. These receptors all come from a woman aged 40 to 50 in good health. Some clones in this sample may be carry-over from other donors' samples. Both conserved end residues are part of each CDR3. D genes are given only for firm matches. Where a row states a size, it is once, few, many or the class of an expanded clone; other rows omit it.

CASTELPSSYNEQFF TGTGCCAGCACCGAGCTCCCAAGCTCCTACAATGAGCAGTTCTTC TRBV18 NA TRBJ2-1 NA
CSVGGGGQPQHF TGCAGCGTTGGAGGGGGAGGTCAGCCCCAGCATTTT TRBV29-1 NA TRBJ1-5 NA
CASSLGQGESPLHF TGCGCCAGCAGCTTGGGACAGGGAGAATCACCCCTCCACTTT TRBV5-1 TRBD1 TRBJ1-6 NA
CASRGWQREEADTQYF TGTGCCAGCAGGGGTTGGCAGCGGGAGGAGGCAGATACGCAGTATTTT TRBV27 TRBD2 TRBJ2-3 NA
CASSNPLGGEQFF TGTGCCAGCAGCAACCCCCTGGGGGGTGAGCAGTTCTTC TRBV7-6 NA TRBJ2-1 NA
CAILLLGQDFYEQYF TGTGCCATCCTTCTTTTGGGACAGGACTTCTACGAGCAGTACTTC TRBV2 TRBD1 TRBJ2-7 NA
CASSPRPSLNEQFF TGTGCCAGCAGCCCTCGACCAAGCCTCAATGAGCAGTTCTTC TRBV5-6 NA TRBJ2-1 NA
CASSRRAESTDTQYF TGCGCCAGCAGTCGTAGGGCGGAAAGCACAGATACGCAGTATTTT TRBV4-3 NA TRBJ2-3 NA
CASSPEPSSYEQYF TGTGCCAGCTCACCGGAACCGAGCTCCTACGAGCAGTACTTC TRBV18 NA TRBJ2-7 NA
CATSRFIDRGAPGYTF TGTGCCACCAGCAGATTCATTGACAGGGGGGCCCCTGGCTACACCTTC TRBV15 TRBD1 TRBJ1-2 few
CASSGRVGANTGELFF TGTGCCAGCAGTGGCAGGGTGGGCGCGAACACCGGGGAGCTGTTTTTT TRBV6-1 NA TRBJ2-2 once
CASSLAGQNEKLFF TGCGCCAGCAGCTTGGCGGGCCAGAATGAAAAACTGTTTTTT TRBV5-1 NA TRBJ1-4 many
CASSPGQGVFETQYF TGCGCCAGCAGCCCGGGACAGGGGGTTTTCGAGACCCAGTACTTC TRBV5-1 TRBD1 TRBJ2-5 NA
CSVEPRGTDTQYF TGCAGCGTTGAACCTAGGGGAACAGATACGCAGTATTTT TRBV29-1 NA TRBJ2-3 NA
CASTAGSPSPGELFF TGTGCCAGCACAGCCGGGTCACCAAGCCCCGGGGAGCTGTTTTTT TRBV28 NA TRBJ2-2 NA
CASSPFPSGSGNEQFF TGTGCCAGCTCACCATTCCCTAGCGGGAGTGGAAATGAGCAGTTCTTC TRBV18 TRBD2 TRBJ2-1 NA
CASSQSLDTQYF TGCGCCAGCAGTCAATCGCTAGATACGCAGTATTTT TRBV23-1 NA TRBJ2-3 once
CAWSWLAGTYEQYF TGTGCCTGGAGTTGGCTAGCGGGGACCTACGAGCAGTACTTC TRBV30 TRBD2 TRBJ2-7 NA
CASKADRGQDNEQFF TGTGCCAGTAAAGCCGACAGGGGGCAAGACAATGAGCAGTTCTTC TRBV19 TRBD1 TRBJ2-1 NA
CASSLLQGPTNEKLFF TGTGCCAGCAGCCTATTACAGGGCCCAACTAATGAAAAACTGTTTTTT TRBV28 NA TRBJ1-4 many
CASSEAGGDSNQPQHF TGTGCCAGCAGTGAGGCAGGGGGTGATAGCAATCAGCCCCAGCATTTT TRBV6-4 TRBD1 TRBJ1-5 once
CASSIATGDTEAFF TGTGCCAGCAGCATAGCGACAGGGGACACTGAAGCTTTCTTT TRBV5-5 TRBD1 TRBJ1-1 NA
CASSLRQGADTEAFF TGTGCCAGCAGCTTACGACAGGGGGCGGACACTGAAGCTTTCTTT TRBV7-9 TRBD1 TRBJ1-1 NA
CASSFDPVTHIVKPTGWQEKLFF TGTGCCAGCAGTTTTGACCCGGTGACCCATATAGTAAAACCAACAGGGTGGCAGGAAAAACTGTTTTTT TRBV28 NA TRBJ1-4 NA
CASSLGTGGELFF TGTGCCAGTAGTCTTGGGACAGGCGGGGAGCTGTTTTTT TRBV19 TRBD1 TRBJ2-2 many
CASTRTGENTEAFF TGTGCCAGCACCCGGACAGGCGAGAACACTGAAGCTTTCTTT TRBV6-5 TRBD1 TRBJ1-1 NA
CASSLGGAGTGELFF TGTGCCAGTAGCCTAGGTGGGGCGGGCACCGGGGAGCTGTTTTTT TRBV19 NA TRBJ2-2 NA
CASSYSSSLNEKLFF TGTGCCAGCAGTTACTCGAGTAGCCTTAATGAAAAACTGTTTTTT TRBV6-6 NA TRBJ1-4 NA
CASSPPGQGNEKLFF TGTGCCAGCTCACCACCGGGACAGGGTAATGAAAAACTGTTTTTT TRBV18 TRBD1 TRBJ1-4 NA
CASSQDLAGIDNEQFF TGCGCCAGCAGCCAAGATTTGGCAGGGATCGACAATGAGCAGTTCTTC TRBV4-1 NA TRBJ2-1 few
CASSRSLLAGVIDTQYF TGTGCCAGCAGTCGCTCCCTACTAGCGGGAGTGATAGATACGCAGTATTTT TRBV27 TRBD2 TRBJ2-3 once
CASSAVTAGRSTDTQYF TGCGCCAGCAGCGCCGTAACAGCGGGACGAAGCACAGATACGCAGTATTTT TRBV5-1 TRBD2 TRBJ2-3 NA
CASSLNPSGSSYNEQFF TGCGCCAGCAGCTTGAACCCTAGCGGGAGCTCCTACAATGAGCAGTTCTTC TRBV5-1 TRBD2 TRBJ2-1 NA
CASSQDGVETQYF TGTGCCAGCAGCCAAGATGGGGTGGAGACCCAGTACTTC TRBV4-2 NA TRBJ2-5 NA
CASSLGTAPYTEAFF TGTGCCAGCAGTCTCGGGACAGCCCCTTACACTGAAGCTTTCTTT TRBV27 TRBD1 TRBJ1-1 NA